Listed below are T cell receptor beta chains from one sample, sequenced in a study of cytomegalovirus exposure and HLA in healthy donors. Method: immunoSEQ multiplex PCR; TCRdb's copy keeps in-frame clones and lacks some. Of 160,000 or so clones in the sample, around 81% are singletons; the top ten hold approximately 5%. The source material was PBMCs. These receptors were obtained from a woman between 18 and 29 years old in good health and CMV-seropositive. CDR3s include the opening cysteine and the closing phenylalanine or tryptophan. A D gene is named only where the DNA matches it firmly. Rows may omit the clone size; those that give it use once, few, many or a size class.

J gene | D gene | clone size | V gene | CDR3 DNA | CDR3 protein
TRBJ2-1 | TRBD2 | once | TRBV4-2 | TGTGCCAGCAGCCAAGACAGACTAGCGGGGGGTTGGGGGTACAATGAGCAGTTCTTC | CASSQDRLAGGWGYNEQFF
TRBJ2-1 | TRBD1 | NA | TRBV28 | TGTGCCAGCAGTTTACCCGGGACAGGGGGCAATGAGCAGTTCTTC | CASSLPGTGGNEQFF
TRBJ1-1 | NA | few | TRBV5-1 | TGCGCCAGCAGCTTGGCGGGGGGCTTTGGAACTGAAGCTTTCTTT | CASSLAGGFGTEAFF
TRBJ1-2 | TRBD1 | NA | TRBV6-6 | TGTGCCAGCAGTTACCGGTCGACAGGGGAGGGAAAGGGCTACACCTTC | CASSYRSTGEGKGYTF
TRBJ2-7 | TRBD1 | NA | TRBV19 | TGTGCCAGTAGTATACCGGGACAGATTTTGTTGCAGTACTTC | CASSIPGQILLQYF
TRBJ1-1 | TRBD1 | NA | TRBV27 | TGTGCCAGCAGTCATACGACAGGGGGAGGGACTGAAGCTTTCTTT | CASSHTTGGGTEAFF
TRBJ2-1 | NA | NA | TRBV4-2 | TGTGCCAGCAGCTCCCCGGGGGGCGCAAGCTCCTACAATGAGCAGTTCTTC | CASSSPGGASSYNEQFF
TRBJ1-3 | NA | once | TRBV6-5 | TGTGCCAGCAGTTCGCGCACGGTGGGAAACACCATATATTTT | CASSSRTVGNTIYF
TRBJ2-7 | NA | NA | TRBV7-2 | TGTGCCAGCAGCTCCCCGGGACTCTACTCCTACGAGCAGTACTTC | CASSSPGLYSYEQYF
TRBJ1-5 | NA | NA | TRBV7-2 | TGTGCCAGCAGCTTAGTCGATACAGGGCAGGGGAGCCTTAATCAGCCCCAGCATTTT | CASSLVDTGQGSLNQPQHF
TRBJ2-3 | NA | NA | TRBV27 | TGTGCCAGCAGTCCCGGACTTTTCTCAGATACGCAGTATTTT | CASSPGLFSDTQYF
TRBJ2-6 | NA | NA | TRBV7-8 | TGTGCCAGCAGCTTAGTGGGTCTTGACTTGTCTGGGGCCAACGTCCTGACTTTC | CASSLVGLDLSGANVLTF
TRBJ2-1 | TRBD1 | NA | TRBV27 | TGTGCCAGCAGTCCCGGGACAGGGGGCTACAATGAGCAGTTCTTC | CASSPGTGGYNEQFF
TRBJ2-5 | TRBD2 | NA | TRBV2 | TGTGCCAGCAGTGATACTAGCGGGCCCCAAGAGACCCAGTACTTC | CASSDTSGPQETQYF
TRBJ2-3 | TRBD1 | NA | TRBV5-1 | TGCGCCAGCAGCTTGTCCGGGACAGGTCGTACAGATACGCAGTATTTT | CASSLSGTGRTDTQYF
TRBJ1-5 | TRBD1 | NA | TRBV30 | TGTGCCTGGAGTGTTGGACAGGGGCGGAATCAGCCCCAGCATTTT | CAWSVGQGRNQPQHF
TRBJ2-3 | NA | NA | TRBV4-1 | TGCGCCAGCAGCCTGAGTGAGGGGGCAGATACGCAGTATTTT | CASSLSEGADTQYF
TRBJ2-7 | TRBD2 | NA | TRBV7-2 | TGTGCCAGCAGCCCCCGGGGTAGCGGGCCGGAGGGGCAGTACTTC | CASSPRGSGPEGQYF
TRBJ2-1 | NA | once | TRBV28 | TGTGCCAGCACCGCACACAGAGGGACACTCAGCTCCTACAATGAGCAGTTCTTC | CASTAHRGTLSSYNEQFF
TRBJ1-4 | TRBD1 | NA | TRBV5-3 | TGTGCCAGAAGGCCCGCGGACAGGGCAAATGAAAAACTGTTTTTT | CARRPADRANEKLFF
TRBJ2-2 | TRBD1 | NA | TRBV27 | TGTGCCAGCAGTTCTCAGGGGGCAACCGGGGAGCTGTTTTTT | CASSSQGATGELFF
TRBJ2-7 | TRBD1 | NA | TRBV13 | TGTGCCAGCAGCTCAGGACAGGGCCCTTCCTACGAGCAGTACTTC | CASSSGQGPSYEQYF
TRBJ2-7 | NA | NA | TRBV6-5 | TGTGCCAGCAGAACGACACTCAGCTCCTACGAGCAGTACTTC | CASRTTLSSYEQYF